A single sample gave rise to the 21 T cell receptor beta chains below, sequenced in a study of blood T cell repertoires in COVID-19. Method: immunoSEQ multiplex PCR; TCRdb's copy keeps in-frame clones and lacks some. The sample lists 150,000 to 190,000 clones, 76% occurring once. The sample was peripheral blood. These receptors originate from a woman of 80 years or more with acute or convalescent COVID-19.

The chain employs TRBV7-6 and TRBJ1-5, with TRBD1 matching 8 bases. Germline CDR1 is SGHVS and CDR2 is FNYEAQ. The CDR3 has 15 residues. The junction had 7 bases not matched to a gene; V was cut back by 5 bases and J by 4 bases. The CDR3 loop is CASSLGQGLNQPQHF. The DNA of the CDR3 is TGTGCCAGCAGCCTAGGACAGGGTCTAAATCAGCCCCAGCATTTT. Full variable domain (rest looked up from reference TRBV7-6 and TRBJ1-5): GAGVSQSPRYKVTKRGQDVALRCDPISGHVSLYWYRQALGQGPEFLTYFNYEAQQDKSGLPNDRFSAERPEGSISTLTIQRTEQRDSAMYRCASSLGQGLNQPQHFGDGTRLSIL.

This chain joins TRBV7-3 and TRBJ1-1; TRBD1 aligns across 7 bases. The CDR3 consists of 13 residues. V was pared by 5 bases and J by 7 bases, with 7 bases of the junction left unmatched. Germline CDR1 and CDR2: SGHTA and FQGTGA. The CDR3 coding sequence is TGTGCCAGCAGCAGAGGGACAGACAGTGAAGCTTTCTTT. This gives the protein CASSRGTDSEAFF.

CDR3 DNA: TGTGCCACCAGCAGAGCCCAGGGCGAAGGTACTGAAGCTTTCTTT. The encoded protein is CATSRAQGEGTEAFF. The chain is built from TRBV15 and TRBJ1-1, with D possibly TRBD1 on 5 matching bases. Germline values: CDR1 LNHNV, CDR2 YYDKDF (reference sequence). Trimming removed 1 base at V and 5 bases at J, with 14 bases between. This CDR3 spans 15 amino acids.

The chain is built from TRBV6-5 and TRBJ2-7; tentative D call: TRBD1 (5 bases). CDR3 length: 15 amino acids. Germline V gene sequence: CDR1 MNHEY, CDR2 SVGAGI. The germline V and J ends were trimmed by 2 bases and 1 base, with 12 bases remaining between them. The CDR3 DNA reads as TGTGCCAGCAGTTACGGGCAGGGTAGTTCCTACGAGCAGTACTTC. It yields the protein CASSYGQGSSYEQYF.

About this clone: Possible read error: a much larger clone is one base away. Other DNA sequences of this sample code for an identical CDR3. CDR3 region: CASSRQENTEAFF. CDR3 sequence (DNA): TGTGCCAGCAGCCGACAGGAGAACACTGAAGCTTTCTTT. The genes are TRBV12-3 or TRBV12-4 and TRBJ1-1; a possible D gene is TRBD1 (6 bases). Trimming left V 6 bases short and J 1 base short, with 9 bases between. The CDR3 sequence is 13 residues long.

V gene TRBV10-3 combines with J gene TRBJ2-1, with D perhaps matching TRBD1 (6 bases). Germline V gives CDR1 ENHRY, CDR2 SYGVKD. V lost 0 bases and J lost 10, with 16 bases in between. The CDR3 covers 15 residues. The CDR3 DNA reads TGTGCCATCAGTGAGTCAGAGGGACAAGGGCGCGAGCAGTTCTTC. Protein sequence: CAISESEGQGREQFF.

J is TRBJ1-6 and V is TRBV5-6; D is unclear. CDR1 is SGHDT and CDR2 is YYEEEE in the germline V gene. The V gene lost 0 bases and the J gene lost 8 bases, with 9 bases spanning the gap. The CDR3 runs to 14 residues. This CDR3 reads CASSLDILDSPLHF. CDR3 coding DNA: TGTGCCAGCAGCTTGGACATCCTTGATTCACCCCTCCACTTT.

The CDR3 DNA reads TGTGCCAGCAGTTTCCCAGACAGGGCGGGAGAGCAGTACTTC. Its translation: CASSFPDRAGEQYF. This chain connects TRBV6-6 to TRBJ2-7; D might be TRBD1 (7 bases). Germline V gene lookup returns CDR1 MNHNY and CDR2 SVGAGI (reference sequence). Trimming shortened V by 4 bases and J by 7 bases, and 17 bases separated the two germline ends. The CDR3 length is 14 residues.

The chain is built from TRBV30 and TRBJ1-6; no clear D. The CDR3 is 13 amino acids. Germline values: CDR1 GTSNPN, CDR2 SVGIG (reference sequence). With 1 base removed from V and 7 bases from J, the gap between germline ends came to 8 bases. The CDR3 sequence: CAWSEGRNSPLHF. The CDR3 nucleotides are TGTGCCTGGAGTGAAGGGAGGAATTCACCCCTCCACTTT.

This rearrangement joins TRBV27 to TRBJ2-4; perhaps TRBD1 as D (5 bases). Per germline, CDR1 MNHEY and CDR2 SMNVEV (reference sequence). Deletions cut 6 bases from V and 0 bases from J, with 12 bases between. This CDR3 has 15 residues. The CDR3 DNA reads as TGTGCCAGCAGGCTATTCCAGGGAGCCAAAAACATTCAGTACTTC. As protein: CASRLFQGAKNIQYF.

This chain links TRBV25-1 with TRBJ1-2; D is undetermined. V was pared by 8 bases and J by 2 bases, with 6 bases between. Germline V gives CDR1 MGHDK, CDR2 SYGVNS. The CDR3 has 11 residues. The CDR3 DNA reads as TGTGCCAGCTCGGGAAACTATGGCTACACCTTC. Protein product: CASSGNYGYTF.

The chain uses TRBV5-6 and TRBJ2-2; a possible D gene is TRBD1 (5 bases). V lost 6 bases to trimming and J lost 7 bases, with 13 bases between them. This CDR3 comprises 13 residues. From germline, CDR1 is SGHDT and CDR2 YYEEEE. CDR3 region: CASTRQTGGELFF. The CDR3 bases are TGTGCCAGCACCCGACAGACCGGCGGGGAGCTGTTTTTT. The variable domain in full, with the rest retrieved from reference TRBV5-6 and TRBJ2-2, is DAGVTQSPTHLIKTRGQQVTLRCSPKSGHDTVSWYQQALGQGPQFIFQYYEEEERQRGNFPDRFSGHQFPNYSSELNVNALLLGDSALYLCASTRQTGGELFFGEGSRLTVL.

V gene TRBV25-1 combines with J gene TRBJ1-1, with TRBD1 as a possible D gene (6 bases). The CDR3 extends over 15 amino acids. Trimming cost V 6 bases and J 6 bases, with 20 bases left between them. CDR1 is MGHDK and CDR2 is SYGVNS in the germline V gene. The CDR3 loop reads CASSPLVGRGPEAFF. Written as DNA, the CDR3 is TGTGCCAGCAGCCCCCTGGTAGGGCGGGGGCCTGAAGCTTTCTTT.

J is TRBJ2-2 and V is TRBV7-9; TRBD1 agrees at 9 bases. The germline V gene encodes CDR1 SEHNR and CDR2 FQNEAQ (reference sequence). The CDR3 has 16 amino acids. The J segment lost 4 bases and the V segment lost 5 bases, leaving 8 bases of the junction unmatched. CDR3 nucleotide sequence: TGTGCCAGCAGCATACGAGGGACAGGGAGCACCGGGGAGCTGTTTTTT. Its translation is CASSIRGTGSTGELFF.

The rearrangement uses TRBV19 and TRBJ1-2, with TRBD1 matching over 9 bases. CDR1 and CDR2 (germline): LNHDA, SQIVND (reference sequence). Trimming took 6 bases from V and 6 from J; bases not matched to a gene: 8. This CDR3 contains 14 residues. The CDR3 loop reads CASRQGARYHGYTF. In DNA form, the CDR3 reads TGTGCCAGTAGACAGGGGGCGAGGTATCATGGCTACACCTTC. Drawing the rest from reference TRBV19 and TRBJ1-2, the complete variable domain is DGGITQSPKYLFRKEGQNVTLSCEQNLNHDAMYWYRQDPGQGLRLIYYSQIVNDFQKGDIAEGYSVSREKKESFPLTVTSAQKNPTAFYLCASRQGARYHGYTFGSGTRLTVV.

The chain is built from TRBV6-5 and TRBJ1-2; 7 bases fit TRBD1. The CDR3 is made up of 14 amino acids. V lost 6 bases to trimming and J lost 1 base; unmatched junction nucleotides: 5. CDR1 MNHEY and CDR2 SVGAGI come from the germline V gene. CDR3: CASRTGLVNYGYTF. The CDR3 DNA follows: TGTGCCAGCAGGACAGGGTTGGTTAACTATGGCTACACCTTC.

This clone was counted between two and nine times. V is TRBV10-3 and J is TRBJ2-1; 10 positions agree with TRBD2. The CDR3 length is 15 residues. CDR1 and CDR2 (germline): ENHRY, SYGVKD. After removal of 3 bases from V and 13 bases from J, the junction contained 12 bases not matched to a gene. The CDR3 sequence is CAISEASGSPGGQFF. The CDR3 DNA follows: TGTGCCATCAGTGAAGCTAGCGGGAGCCCCGGGGGACAGTTCTTC.

This chain uses TRBV18 with TRBJ2-4; TRBD1 agrees at 9 bases. Germline-derived CDR1 and CDR2 are KGHSH and LQKENI. The CDR3 totals 14 residues. The V and J ends lost 6 bases and 6 bases, in that order; junction bases with no gene match: 6. CDR3 bases: TGTGCCAGCTCTCCCGGGACAGGGTTAAACATTCAGTACTTC. This gives the protein CASSPGTGLNIQYF.

This chain connects TRBV11-2 to TRBJ1-2; TRBD1 agrees at 7 bases. Germline CDR1 reads SGHAT; CDR2 reads FQNNGV. Unmatched junction bases numbered 7, after V lost 1 base and J lost 2 bases. The CDR3 has 16 amino acids. The CDR3 region has the DNA TGTGCCAGCAGCTTAGTAGGGGACAGCGTAAACTATGGCTACACCTTC. It translates to CASSLVGDSVNYGYTF.

The gene calls are TRBV3-1 (or the pseudogene TRBV3-2) and TRBJ1-1; 8 nucleotides agree with TRBD1. Trimming cost V 1 base and J 4 bases; bases outside gene matches: 8. The CDR3 is 16 residues long. CDR1 LGHDT and CDR2 YNNKEL come from the germline V gene (reference sequence). CDR3 nucleotides: TGTGCCAGCAGCCAAGGTGAAGACAGGGGCCTCACTGAAGCTTTCTTT. This gives the protein CASSQGEDRGLTEAFF.

The J gene is TRBJ2-2, the V gene TRBV7-3, with TRBD2 matching 9 bases. Germline CDR1 SGHTA, CDR2 FQGTGA. The CDR3 totals 15 residues. Unmatched junction bases numbered 2, after V lost 2 bases and J lost 4 bases. The CDR3 loop reads CASSLGLARTGELFF. The CDR3 nucleotides read TGTGCCAGCAGCTTAGGACTAGCGCGCACCGGGGAGCTGTTTTTT.